Presented here are 15 T cell receptor beta chains from one specimen sequenced in a study of blood T cell repertoires in COVID-19. Only in-frame clones appear in the TCRdb table, and some are missing; sequencing was by immunoSEQ multiplex PCR. This sample has about 230,000 clones, with approximately 85% found just once. Input material: peripheral blood. Receptors were obtained from a man aged 35-49 years with acute or convalescent COVID-19.

The J gene is TRBJ1-5, the V gene TRBV12-5; the D gene is possibly TRBD1 (6 bases). CDR3 length: 15 residues. V lost 8 bases and J lost 7, with 21 bases in between. Germline loops: CDR1 LGHNT, CDR2 FRNRAP. The CDR3 loop is CASHLGTGLGQPQHF. CDR3 sequence (DNA): TGTGCTAGTCATTTGGGCACAGGGCTCGGGCAGCCCCAGCATTTT.

V usage is TRBV6-5 and J usage is TRBJ2-4; a weak D match, TRBD1 (6 bases). Trimming removed 6 bases at V and 5 bases at J, with 11 bases between. The germline V gene has CDR1 MNHEY and CDR2 SVGAGI. The CDR3 sequence is 13 residues long. CDR3 protein: CASSTGLENIQYF. In DNA, the CDR3 is TGTGCCAGCAGCACAGGGTTGGAAAACATTCAGTACTTC.

The chain combines TRBV7-2 with TRBJ2-3, with a tentative D call TRBD2 (5 bases). Germline V CDR1 and CDR2: SGHTA, FQGNSA. V gave up 5 bases and J gave up 7 bases, with 19 bases separating them. CDR3 length: 15 amino acids. CDR3 in DNA: TGTGCCAGCAGCCCGGAACTCCGACCGGGGAATACGCAGTATTTT. Translation gives CASSPELRPGNTQYF. The full variable domain, with the rest looked up from reference TRBV7-2 and TRBJ2-3, is GAGVSQSPSNKVTEKGKDVELRCDPISGHTALYWYRQSLGQGLEFLIYFQGNSAPDKSGLPSDRFSAERTGGSVSTLTIQRTQQEDSAVYLCASSPELRPGNTQYFGPGTRLTVL.

V usage is TRBV28 and J usage is TRBJ1-5, with a possible D match to TRBD1 (5 bases). Per germline, CDR1 MDHEN and CDR2 SYDVKM. CDR3 length: 15 amino acids. V lost 6 bases and J 2 bases, leaving 14 bases between the germline ends. The CDR3 here is CASRLPQGGNQPQHF. CDR3 nucleotides: TGTGCCAGCAGGCTCCCTCAGGGTGGCAATCAGCCCCAGCATTTT.

The V call is TRBV3-1 (or the pseudogene TRBV3-2), the J call TRBJ1-2; a possible D gene is TRBD1 (6 bases). Deletions cut 0 bases from V and 8 bases from J, with 22 bases between. This CDR3 contains 17 residues. CDR1 is LGHDT and CDR2 is YNNKEL in the germline V gene (reference sequence). In DNA form, the CDR3 reads TGTGCCAGCAGCCAAGAGTTATGGTTGGCTGCAGGGGCCGGCTACACCTTC. It is translated as CASSQELWLAAGAGYTF.

The chain links TRBV19 to TRBJ1-1, with 11 positions matching TRBD1. This CDR3 region has 15 residues. The germline V gene encodes CDR1 LNHDA and CDR2 SQIVND (reference sequence). The V gene end was trimmed by 5 bases and the J gene end by 6 bases; junction bases not matched to a gene: 8. The CDR3 sequence: CASSPRTGGSAEAFF. The CDR3 DNA follows: TGTGCCAGTAGTCCAAGGACAGGGGGCAGCGCTGAAGCTTTCTTT.

The chain couples TRBV21-1 to TRBJ2-3; the D call TRBD2 from the table was never checked on the DNA. TRBV21-1 is a pseudogene segment. This CDR3 has 16 residues. The CDR3 nucleotides are TGTGCCAGCAGCAACAGCGTAATACCACTCAGAGATACGCAGTATTTT. It translates to CASSNSVIPLRDTQYF.

The CDR3 reads CASLGTGPNTEAFF. CDR3 nucleotide sequence: TGTGCCAGTTTGGGGACAGGACCGAACACTGAAGCTTTCTTT. The chain employs TRBV19 and TRBJ1-1, with 8 bases matching TRBD1. Germline lookup yields CDR1 LNHDA and CDR2 SQIVND (reference sequence). V lost 8 bases to trimming and J lost 1 base; unmatched junction nucleotides: 6. The CDR3 is made up of 14 amino acids.

This clone was picked up a small number of times. V usage is TRBV30 and J usage is TRBJ2-7; TRBD2 is a possible D gene (5 bases). The CDR3 runs to 15 residues. Germline CDR1 reads GTSNPN; CDR2 reads SVGIG (reference sequence). Trimming removed 0 bases from V and 0 bases from J, with 12 bases in between. CDR3 in amino acids: CAWSVLEVSSYEQYF. CDR3 nucleotides: TGTGCCTGGAGTGTACTAGAGGTCAGCTCCTACGAGCAGTACTTC.

The chain carries TRBV5-4 and TRBJ2-7; 7 nucleotides match TRBD2. The V segment lost 0 bases and the J segment 9 bases; nucleotides outside the gene matches: 12. The CDR3 length is 15 residues. Germline CDR1 reads SGHNT; CDR2 reads YYREEE (reference sequence). Here the CDR3 DNA reads TGTGCCAGCAGCTTGGAGGACTGGGACTACGAGCGGCAGTACTTC. Protein: CASSLEDWDYERQYF.

As concerns this clone: At the DNA level, this CDR3 is encoded by other sequences in the same sample as well. This sequence joins TRBV7-2 and TRBJ1-1; D remains ambiguous. Trimming shortened V by 0 bases and J by 0 bases, and 8 bases separated the two germline ends. Per germline, CDR1 SGHTA and CDR2 FQGNSA. CDR3 length equals 15 residues. The CDR3 coding sequence is TGTGCCAGCAGCTTAGCGCCAGGAATGAACACTGAAGCTTTCTTT. This sequence encodes CASSLAPGMNTEAFF. Looking up the rest from reference TRBV7-2 and TRBJ1-1 gives the full variable domain: GAGVSQSPSNKVTEKGKDVELRCDPISGHTALYWYRQSLGQGLEFLIYFQGNSAPDKSGLPSDRFSAERTGGSVSTLTIQRTQQEDSAVYLCASSLAPGMNTEAFFGQGTRLTVV.

The rearrangement links TRBV6-5 to TRBJ2-3; 10 positions match TRBD2. Germline V gene sequence: CDR1 MNHEY, CDR2 SVGAGI. J was trimmed by 7 bases and V by 6 bases; bases with no gene match: 10. This CDR3 region has 15 residues. DNA for the CDR3: TGTGCCAGCAGACGGACTAGCGGACCCCCTAATACGCAGTATTTT. Protein sequence: CASRRTSGPPNTQYF.

The CDR3 region has the DNA TGTGCCAGCAGTTTAAGGAGTGAAGCTTTCTTT. This gives the protein CASSLRSEAFF. The chain couples TRBV12-3 or TRBV12-4 to TRBJ1-1; D is unclear. The CDR3 sequence is 11 residues long. The germline V and J ends were trimmed by 2 bases and 7 bases, with 5 bases remaining between them.

The chain recombines TRBV9 with TRBJ2-3, with 7 positions matching TRBD1. CDR1 SGDLS and CDR2 YYNGEE come from the germline V gene. CDR3 size: 17 residues. J gave up 2 bases and V 1 base, and 10 bases lay outside the gene matches. CDR3: CASSVRSRGLLTDTQYF. In DNA, the CDR3 is TGTGCCAGCAGCGTAAGGTCGAGGGGGCTTCTCACAGATACGCAGTATTTT.

This clone has only one observation. This chain connects TRBV30 to TRBJ1-1; possibly TRBD1 for D (5 bases). The CDR3 loop spans 15 amino acids. CDR1 is GTSNPN and CDR2 is SVGIG in the germline V gene (reference sequence). Trimming took 6 bases from V and 7 from J, leaving 24 bases between them. The CDR3 is CACPPAGRPSDEAFF. The DNA of the CDR3 is TGTGCCTGTCCCCCGGCAGGGAGGCCCTCGGATGAAGCTTTCTTT.